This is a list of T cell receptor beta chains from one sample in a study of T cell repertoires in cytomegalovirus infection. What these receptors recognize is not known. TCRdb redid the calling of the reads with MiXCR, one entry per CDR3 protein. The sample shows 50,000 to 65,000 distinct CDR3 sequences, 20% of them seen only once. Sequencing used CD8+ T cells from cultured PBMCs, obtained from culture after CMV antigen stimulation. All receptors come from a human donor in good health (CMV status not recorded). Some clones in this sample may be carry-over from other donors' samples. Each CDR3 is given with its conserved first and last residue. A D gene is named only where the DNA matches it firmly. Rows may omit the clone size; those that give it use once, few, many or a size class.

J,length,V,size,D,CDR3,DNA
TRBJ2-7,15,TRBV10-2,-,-,CASSESTARSDEQYF,TGCGCCAGCAGTGAGTCCACGGCCAGGTCTGACGAGCAGTACTTC
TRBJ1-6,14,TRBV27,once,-,CARLPGFSDSPLHF,TGTGCCAGGCTGCCAGGGTTTTCGGATTCACCCCTCCACTTT
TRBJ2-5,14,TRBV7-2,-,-,CASSLNGPGETQYF,TGTGCCAGCAGCTTAAACGGGCCGGGAGAGACCCAGTACTTC
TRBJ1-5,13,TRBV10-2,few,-,CASSAHSNQPQHF,TGCGCCAGCAGTGCCCATAGCAATCAGCCCCAGCATTTT
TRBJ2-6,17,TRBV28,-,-,CASSFYSYSSGANVLTF,TGTGCCAGCAGTTTCTACAGCTATAGCTCTGGGGCCAACGTCCTGACTTTC
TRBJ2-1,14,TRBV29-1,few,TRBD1,CSVVGDRGYNEQFF,TGCAGCGTTGTGGGGGACAGGGGGTACAATGAGCAGTTCTTC
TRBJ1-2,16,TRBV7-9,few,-,CASSPAREGIRYGYTF,TGTGCCAGCAGCCCGGCCAGGGAAGGGATCCGCTATGGCTACACCTTC
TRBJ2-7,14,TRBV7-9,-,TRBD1,CASSQGTANDEQYF,TGTGCCAGCAGCCAAGGGACAGCTAACGACGAGCAGTACTTC
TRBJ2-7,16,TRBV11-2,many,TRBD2,CASSPRTSVNSYEQYF,TGTGCCAGCAGCCCCCGGACTAGCGTAAATTCCTACGAGCAGTACTTC
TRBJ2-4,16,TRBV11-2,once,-,CASSPPRARAKNSQYF,TGTGCCAGCAGCCCCCCGAGGGCCCGAGCCAAAAACAGTCAGTACTTC
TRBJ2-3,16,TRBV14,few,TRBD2,CASSQGTSGGPDTQYF,TGTGCCAGCAGCCAGGGCACTAGCGGGGGACCAGATACGCAGTATTTT
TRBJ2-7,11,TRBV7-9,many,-,CASSSRYEQYF,TGTGCCAGCAGCTCTAGATACGAGCAGTACTTC
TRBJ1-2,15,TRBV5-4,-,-,CASSSHAEIYRGYTF,TGTGCCAGCAGCTCGCACGCCGAGATTTACAGGGGCTACACCTTC
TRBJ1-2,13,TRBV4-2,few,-,CASSQVSGEGYTF,TGTGCCAGCAGCCAAGTCTCGGGTGAAGGCTACACCTTC
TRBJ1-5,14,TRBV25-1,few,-,CASSEGFRSQPQHF,TGTGCCAGCAGTGAGGGGTTTCGGTCACAGCCCCAGCATTTT
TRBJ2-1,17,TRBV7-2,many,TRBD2,CASSYPSGGVSYNEQFF,TGTGCCAGCAGCTACCCTAGCGGGGGGGTCTCCTACAATGAGCAGTTCTTC
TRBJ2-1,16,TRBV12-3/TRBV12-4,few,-,CASSHVASSAYNEQFF,TGTGCCAGCAGCCATGTAGCCTCCAGCGCCTACAATGAGCAGTTCTTC